The next 20 T cell receptor beta chains were all read from a single sample in a study of cytomegalovirus exposure and HLA in healthy donors. The primer mix had 60 Vbeta and 13 Jbeta primers. Assay: immunoSEQ multiplex PCR; the TCRdb copy retains only in-frame clones and omits some. The sample gives some 150,000 clones, approximately 87% of which show up once; more than 1.5% is in the top ten. Sequencing was done on a sample of PBMCs. The receptors stem from a man aged 35-49 years in good health and CMV-seronegative.

This rearrangement joins TRBV20-1 to TRBJ2-3; D is perhaps TRBD2 (5 bases). CDR1 is DFQATT, CDR2 SNEGSKA, per germline (reference sequence). This CDR3 comprises 11 residues. V was cut by 3 bases and J by 8 bases, with 9 bases left in between. The CDR3 sequence: CSASGEPTQYF. The CDR3 DNA reads as TGCAGTGCTAGCGGGGAGCCTACGCAGTATTTT.

This chain links TRBV29-1 with TRBJ1-2; D remains unclear. CDR1 is SQVTM, CDR2 ANQGSEA, per germline. With 7 bases removed from V and 6 bases from J, the gap between germline ends came to 9 bases. The CDR3 sequence is 10 residues long. Here the CDR3 reads CSAPGDGYTF. CDR3 DNA: TGCAGCGCCCCCGGGGATGGCTACACCTTC.

The V and J genes are TRBV5-1 and TRBJ2-7; 8 bases are shared with TRBD1. CDR3 size: 15 residues. CDR1 SGHRS and CDR2 YFSETQ come from the germline V gene. Trimming removed 4 bases from V and 3 bases from J; junction bases left unmatched: 9. The CDR3 loop is CASSPQAGQDYEQYF. The CDR3 coding sequence is TGCGCCAGCAGCCCACAGGCGGGACAGGACTACGAGCAGTACTTC.

The V gene is TRBV7-2, the J gene TRBJ1-6, with 8 positions matching TRBD1. The CDR3 is 16 residues long. The ends lost 5 bases at V and 9 bases at J; junction bases unmatched: 12. Germline V gene sequence: CDR1 SGHTA, CDR2 FQGNSA. The CDR3 sequence: CASSPMDRVWSSPLHF. The CDR3 bases are TGTGCCAGCAGCCCGATGGACAGGGTCTGGAGTTCACCCCTCCACTTT.

This clone has a single count. This chain connects TRBV7-2 to TRBJ2-5; unclear D gene. V gave up 3 bases and J gave up 3 bases, with 11 bases separating them. This CDR3 has 14 amino acids. From germline, CDR1 is SGHTA and CDR2 FQGNSA. The CDR3 nucleotides are TGTGCCAGCAGCTTTTCACAGATTGAAGAGACCCAGTACTTC. Protein product: CASSFSQIEETQYF.

The V call is TRBV7-2, the J call TRBJ1-2, with D perhaps TRBD1 (5 bases). This CDR3 contains 14 residues. The germline V gene has CDR1 SGHTA and CDR2 FQGNSA. Trimming shortened V by 4 bases and J by 3 bases, and 12 bases separated the two germline ends. The CDR3 DNA follows: TGTGCCAGCAGCTCTCAGGGAAACTACTATGGCTACACCTTC. It is translated as CASSSQGNYYGYTF.

V and J are TRBV19 and TRBJ2-5; 11 nucleotides agree with TRBD2. TRBJ2-7 explains the end of the DNA better; the J call may be wrong. Germline V lookup: CDR1 LNHDA, CDR2 SQIVND (reference sequence). CDR3 length: 15 residues. This CDR3 reads CASSIDTSGSYEQYF. CDR3 nucleotide sequence: TGTGCCAGTAGTATAGATACTAGCGGGAGCTACGAGCAGTACTTC.

The CDR3 region has the DNA TGTGCCAGCAGCTTTTTACAGGAGCTTAACTATGGCTACACCTTC. This translates into CASSFLQELNYGYTF. The rearrangement uses TRBV7-2 and TRBJ1-2; perhaps TRBD1 as D (5 bases). The CDR3 runs to 15 residues. Germline CDR1 is SGHTA and CDR2 is FQGNSA. The V and J ends lost 3 bases and 1 base respectively, with 12 bases between them.

This chain links TRBV2 with TRBJ2-2; tentative D call: TRBD2 (5 bases). Trimming cost V 6 bases and J 1 base, with 9 bases left between them. This CDR3 is built from 14 residues. Germline CDR1 SNHLY, CDR2 FYNNEI. CDR3 DNA sequence: TGTGCCAGCAGACTAGACCAGAACACCGGGGAGCTGTTTTTT. Translating gives CASRLDQNTGELFF. The full variable domain, its missing parts supplied by reference TRBV2 and TRBJ2-2, is EPEVTQTPSHQVTQMGQEVILRCVPISNHLYFYWYRQILGQKVEFLVSFYNNEISEKSEIFDDQFSVERPDGSNFTLKIRSTKLEDSAMYFCASRLDQNTGELFFGEGSRLTVL.

The chain combines TRBV7-3 with TRBJ2-6, with D perhaps TRBD1 (6 bases). This CDR3 is 18 amino acids long. Germline CDR1 SGHTA, CDR2 FQGTGA. Trimming pared 5 bases from V and 0 bases from J, leaving 17 bases between. CDR3 bases: TGTGCCAGCAGCCCGAACAGGGATGCCTACTCTGGGGCCAACGTCCTGACTTTC. Its protein product is CASSPNRDAYSGANVLTF.

V usage is TRBV2 and J usage is TRBJ1-1; 8 positions match TRBD1. The CDR3 extends over 16 amino acids. CDR1 SNHLY and CDR2 FYNNEI come from the germline V gene. Losses at the gene ends were 3 bases for V and 5 bases for J; bases not matched to a gene: 11. CDR3 sequence: CASSDQDRVFETEAFF. The CDR3 DNA is TGTGCCAGCAGTGATCAGGACAGGGTTTTTGAGACTGAAGCTTTCTTT.

The chain combines TRBV12-5 with TRBJ2-7; D ambiguous. V was trimmed by 4 bases and J by 7 bases, leaving 8 bases between them. Germline assignment: CDR1 LGHNT and CDR2 FRNRAP. The CDR3 is made up of 11 amino acids. The CDR3 DNA is TGTGCTAGTGGTTCTCAGAGGGAGCAGTACTTC. It is translated as CASGSQREQYF.

This clone came up once. J is TRBJ2-1 and V is TRBV7-9, with 14 bases that match TRBD2. The CDR3 length is 19 residues. The V segment lost 3 bases and the J segment 0 bases; nucleotides outside the gene matches: 7. The V gene's germline CDR1 is SEHNR and CDR2 FQNEAQ (reference sequence). The CDR3 loop reads CASSFPGLAGAASYNEQFF. CDR3 nucleotide sequence: TGTGCCAGCAGCTTTCCGGGACTAGCGGGGGCCGCCTCCTACAATGAGCAGTTCTTC. The full variable domain, rest sourced from reference TRBV7-9 and TRBJ2-1, is DTGVSQNPRHKITKRGQNVTFRCDPISEHNRLYWYRQTLGQGPEFLTYFQNEAQLEKSRLLSDRFSAERPKGSFSTLEIQRTEQGDSAMYLCASSFPGLAGAASYNEQFFGPGTRLTVL.

Regarding this clone: Sequence at one end of the junction differs from germline and may be a read error. The chain employs TRBV30 and TRBJ1-5; no clear D. The CDR3 length is 13 residues. Germline lookup yields CDR1 GTSNPN and CDR2 SVGIG (reference sequence). CDR3 nucleotide sequence: TGTGCCTGGAGTGAACAGAGCAATCAGCCCCGGCATTTT. As protein: CAWSEQSNQPRHF.

Comments on this clone: This sample also contains other DNA sequences that code for the same CDR3. The chain carries TRBV7-9 and TRBJ2-7; 7 bases line up with TRBD1. Germline assignment: CDR1 SEHNR and CDR2 FQNEAQ (reference sequence). Trimming removed 4 bases from V and 2 bases from J; junction bases left unmatched: 5. The CDR3 extends over 14 amino acids. CDR3 in DNA: TGTGCCAGCAGCTACCGGGACAGCCCCTACGAGCAGTACTTC. Protein product: CASSYRDSPYEQYF.

The V gene is TRBV11-2, the J gene TRBJ2-7; tentatively, D is TRBD1 (5 bases). The CDR3 has 12 amino acids. V dropped 1 base and J dropped 6 bases, with 7 bases sitting between them. CDR1 is SGHAT and CDR2 is FQNNGV in the germline V gene. CDR3 nucleotide sequence: TGTGCCAGCAGCTTAGCAGGGTGCGAGCAGTACTTC. Protein sequence: CASSLAGCEQYF.

The J gene is TRBJ1-2, the V gene TRBV7-9; 7 bases map to TRBD1. J lost 8 bases, V lost 3 bases, and 9 bases had no gene match. Germline CDR1 SEHNR, CDR2 FQNEAQ (reference sequence). The CDR3 has 14 amino acids. The CDR3 sequence is CASSLTGYQKGYTF. CDR3 DNA: TGTGCCAGCAGCTTGACAGGGTATCAAAAGGGCTACACCTTC.

V usage is TRBV7-6 and J usage is TRBJ2-5; TRBD1 is a possible D gene (6 bases). Germline loops: CDR1 SGHVS, CDR2 FNYEAQ. Deletions cut 2 bases from V and 5 bases from J, with 15 bases between. This CDR3 contains 15 residues. In nucleotides, the CDR3 is TGTGCCAGCAGCTTAAACAGGGCAGGCGGGGAGACCCAGTACTTC. Protein: CASSLNRAGGETQYF. Variable domain in full (rest from reference TRBV7-6 and TRBJ2-5): GAGVSQSPRYKVTKRGQDVALRCDPISGHVSLYWYRQALGQGPEFLTYFNYEAQQDKSGLPNDRFSAERPEGSISTLTIQRTEQRDSAMYRCASSLNRAGGETQYFGPGTRLLVL.

The chain links TRBV7-8 to TRBJ2-7; TRBD2 agrees at 13 bases. CDR1 and CDR2 from the germline V gene are SGHVS and FQNEAQ. J lost 9 bases, V lost 1 base, and 6 bases had no gene match. This CDR3 spans 15 amino acids. The CDR3 DNA sequence: TGTGCCAGCAGCTTAGGGACTAGCGGGGGACTGGGGCAGTACTTC. Translating gives CASSLGTSGGLGQYF.

The V gene is TRBV5-6, the J gene TRBJ1-6; 8 nucleotides match TRBD1. The germline CDR1 and CDR2 sequences are SGHDT and YYEEEE. The CDR3 length is 15 residues. V was clipped by 4 bases and J by 10 bases; unmatched bases: 10. CDR3 in DNA: TGTGCCAGCAGCCGGGACACAGGGGGTGGATCACCCCTCCACTTT. It encodes CASSRDTGGGSPLHF.